This T cell receptor (beta chain) is from a study of cytomegalovirus exposure and HLA in healthy donors. Study background: The same platform was used for the 100 to 150 validation repertoires and the roughly 680 first-cohort repertoires, a later analysis reported.

Whole-study results and caveats: The authors listed 150 to 200 TCR beta chains as cytomegalovirus-associated. Many donors shared some public TCRs, even though most TCR sequences were rare.

The CDR3 extends over 18 amino acids. This clone was seen only a few times. Its antigen is not identified. Using immunoSEQ multiplex PCR, the repertoire was profiled, and TCRdb retains in-frame clones only, with some absent. The table has approximately 200,000 clones, about 81% seen once. The clonotype originates from a woman younger than 45 in good health and CMV-seronegative. The source material was PBMCs. The chain joins TRBV21-1 to TRBJ2-7; the table assigns TRBD2, which was not confirmed against the DNA. TRBV21-1 corresponds to a pseudogene. The CDR3 bases are TGTGCCAGCAGCTCCCTCCCGGGGAAGAAGGGATGTCGGAACGAGCAGTACTTC. This encodes CASSSLPGKKGCRNEQYF.